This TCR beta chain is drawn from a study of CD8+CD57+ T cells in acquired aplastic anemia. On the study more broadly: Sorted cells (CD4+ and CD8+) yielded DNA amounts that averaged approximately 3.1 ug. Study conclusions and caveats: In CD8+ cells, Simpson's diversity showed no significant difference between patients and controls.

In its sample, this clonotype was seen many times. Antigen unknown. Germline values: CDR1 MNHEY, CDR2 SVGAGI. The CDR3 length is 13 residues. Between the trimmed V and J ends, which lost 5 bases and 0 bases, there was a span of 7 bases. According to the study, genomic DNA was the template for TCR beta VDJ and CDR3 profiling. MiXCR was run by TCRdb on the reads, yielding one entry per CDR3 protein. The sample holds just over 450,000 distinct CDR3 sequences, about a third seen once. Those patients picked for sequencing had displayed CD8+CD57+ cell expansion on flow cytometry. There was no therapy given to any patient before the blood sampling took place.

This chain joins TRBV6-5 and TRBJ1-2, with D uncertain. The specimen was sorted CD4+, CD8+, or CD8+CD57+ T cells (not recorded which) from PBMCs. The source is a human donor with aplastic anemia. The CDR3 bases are TGTGCCAGCAGTAACGGAGCTAACTATGGCTACACCTTC. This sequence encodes CASSNGANYGYTF.